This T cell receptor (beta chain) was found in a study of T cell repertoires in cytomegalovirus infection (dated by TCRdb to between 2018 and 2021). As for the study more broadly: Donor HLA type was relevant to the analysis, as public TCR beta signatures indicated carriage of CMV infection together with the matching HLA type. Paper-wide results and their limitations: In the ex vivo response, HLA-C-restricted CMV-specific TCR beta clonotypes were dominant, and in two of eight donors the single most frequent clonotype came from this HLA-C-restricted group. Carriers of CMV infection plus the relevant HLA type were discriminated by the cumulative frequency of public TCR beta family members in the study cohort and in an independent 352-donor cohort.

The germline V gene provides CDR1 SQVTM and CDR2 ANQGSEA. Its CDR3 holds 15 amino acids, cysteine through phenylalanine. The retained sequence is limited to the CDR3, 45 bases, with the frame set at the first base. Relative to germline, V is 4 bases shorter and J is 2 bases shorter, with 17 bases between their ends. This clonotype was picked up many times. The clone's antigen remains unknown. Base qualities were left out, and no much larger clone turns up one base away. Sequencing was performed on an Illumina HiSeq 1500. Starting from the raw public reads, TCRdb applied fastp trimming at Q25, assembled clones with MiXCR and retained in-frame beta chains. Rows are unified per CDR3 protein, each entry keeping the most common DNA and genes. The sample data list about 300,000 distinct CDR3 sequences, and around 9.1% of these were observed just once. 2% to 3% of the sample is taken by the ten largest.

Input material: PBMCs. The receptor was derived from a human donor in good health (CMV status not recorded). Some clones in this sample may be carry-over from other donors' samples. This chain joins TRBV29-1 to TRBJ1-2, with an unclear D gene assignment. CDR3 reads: CSVAGGRPANYGYTF. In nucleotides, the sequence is TGCAGCGTTGCAGGAGGACGGCCTGCGAACTATGGCTACACCTTC.